The 22 T cell receptor beta chains below all came from one sample that was sequenced in a study of long-term antiretroviral therapy in people with HIV (dated by TCRdb to between 2021 and 2022). The immunoSEQ hsTCRB v3.0 assay was used at survey level resolution to sequence the TRB variable region. TCRdb limited this immuneACCESS table to in-frame rearrangements with V and J called. A share of clones is missing; checked studies link under half to unresolved V genes, and the rest is unexplained. The sample has some 24,000 clones on record, roughly four fifths of them singletons. Of the sample, around 5.3% is held by the ten largest clones. Here the sequenced sample was unsorted PBMCs, taken 0.7 years before starting antiretroviral therapy. The origin of the receptors is a man younger than 40 with HIV.

V gene TRBV19 combines with J gene TRBJ2-2; TRBD1 agrees at 8 bases. There are 16 residues in the CDR3. Per the germline V gene, CDR1 is LNHDA and CDR2 is SQIVND (reference sequence). V gave up 3 bases and J gave up 1 base; unmatched junction bases: 4. The CDR3 protein is CASSMMGTGNTGELFF. The CDR3 bases are TGTGCCAGTAGTATGATGGGGACAGGGAACACCGGGGAGCTGTTTTTT.

The CDR3 nucleotides read TGTGCCAGCAGCTTAGGCCCCGCCCCCACAGATACGCAGTATTTT. This encodes CASSLGPAPTDTQYF. The chain joins TRBV7-8 to TRBJ2-3; D uncertain. This CDR3 spans 15 amino acids. Germline loops: CDR1 SGHVS, CDR2 FQNEAQ. V was cut by 1 base and J by 2 bases, with 10 bases left in between.

This clone was recorded a few times. V and J are TRBV28 and TRBJ1-2; the match to TRBD1 covers 10 bases. Germline V gene data show CDR1 as MDHEN and CDR2 as SYDVKM. Trimming cost V 7 bases and J 2 bases; bases outside gene matches: 7. The CDR3 has 15 amino acids. The CDR3, as DNA: TGTGCCAGCACCCCGGGACAGGGGTGGAACTATGGCTACACCTTC. Residues: CASTPGQGWNYGYTF.

The rearrangement links TRBV5-5 to TRBJ1-1; no definite D call. Per germline, CDR1 SGHKS and CDR2 YYEKEE (reference sequence). The CDR3 has 15 amino acids. Trimming cost V 4 bases and J 1 base, with 14 bases left between them. The CDR3 DNA reads as TGTGCCAGCAGCCGATTCGGCGGGCGGAACACTGAAGCTTTCTTT. Amino acid sequence: CASSRFGGRNTEAFF.

The chain has TRBV5-1 and TRBJ2-2; D gene uncertain. The V end was cut by 2 bases, the J end by 0 bases, with 11 bases between. Germline V gene lookup returns CDR1 SGHRS and CDR2 YFSETQ. The CDR3 totals 16 residues. The CDR3 is CASSLSVSANTGELFF. The CDR3 coding sequence is TGCGCCAGCAGCTTATCGGTCAGCGCGAACACCGGGGAGCTGTTTTTT.

The V call is TRBV7-2, the J call TRBJ1-5; TRBD1 is a possible D gene (5 bases). Per the germline V gene, CDR1 is SGHTA and CDR2 is FQGNSA. This CDR3 comprises 16 residues. V lost 2 bases and J 3 bases, leaving 14 bases between the germline ends. The CDR3 DNA reads TGTGCCAGCAGCTTAAGTTCCTCGGGACTCAATCAGCCCCAGCATTTT. Encoded protein: CASSLSSSGLNQPQHF. The whole variable domain, filled in from reference TRBV7-2 and TRBJ1-5, reads GAGVSQSPSNKVTEKGKDVELRCDPISGHTALYWYRQSLGQGLEFLIYFQGNSAPDKSGLPSDRFSAERTGGSVSTLTIQRTQQEDSAVYLCASSLSSSGLNQPQHFGDGTRLSIL.

The V gene is TRBV6-5, the J gene TRBJ2-1; D unclear. Trimming cost V 7 bases and J 9 bases, with 10 bases left between them. There are 11 residues in the CDR3. CDR1 MNHEY and CDR2 SVGAGI come from the germline V gene. The CDR3 is CASNQLGEQFF. The CDR3 coding sequence is TGTGCCAGCAACCAACTTGGTGAGCAGTTCTTC.

J is TRBJ1-2 and V is TRBV15; no reliable D call. V gave up 1 base and J gave up 0 bases, with 6 bases separating them. Germline-derived CDR1 and CDR2 are LNHNV and YYDKDF (reference sequence). This CDR3 has 14 amino acids. CDR3: CATSRGTSNYGYTF. The CDR3 DNA reads as TGTGCCACCAGCAGAGGGACCTCTAACTATGGCTACACCTTC.

The CDR3 DNA is TGTGCCAGCAGCTCGGTGCCCAGCTCCTATAATTCACCCCTCCACTTT. It translates to CASSSVPSSYNSPLHF. The chain combines TRBV5-6 with TRBJ1-6, with D hard to call. V shed 3 bases and J shed 0 bases, with 10 bases lying between them. The CDR3 has 16 residues. Germline values: CDR1 SGHDT, CDR2 YYEEEE.

This clone has a single count. The chain has TRBV4-3 and TRBJ2-6; D is possibly TRBD1 or TRBD2 (7 bases each). Germline V CDR1 and CDR2: LGHNA, YSLEER. Trimming left V 3 bases short and J 1 base short, with 19 bases between. The CDR3 sequence is 19 residues long. The CDR3 bases are TGCGCCAGCAGCCAGAGACTAGCCAGGGGGAGTTCTGGGGCCAACGTCCTGACTTTC. Amino acid sequence: CASSQRLARGSSGANVLTF.

The J gene is TRBJ1-2, the V gene TRBV2; a possible D gene is TRBD1 (5 bases). The V and J ends lost 10 bases and 4 bases respectively, with 19 bases between them. The germline V gene has CDR1 SNHLY and CDR2 FYNNEI. The CDR3 is 14 residues long. CDR3 amino acids: CATLSRAARYGYTF. The CDR3 region has the DNA TGTGCCACTCTATCCAGGGCAGCCCGCTATGGCTACACCTTC.

This clone appeared a few times. The rearrangement links TRBV7-8 to TRBJ2-5; 8 bases line up with TRBD1. The CDR3 is 14 residues long. Trimming at V came to 5 bases and at J to 5 bases, leaving 7 bases not matched to a gene. From germline, CDR1 is SGHVS and CDR2 FQNEAQ. This chain's CDR3 is CASSPRTGRETQYF. The DNA for the CDR3 is TGTGCCAGCAGCCCACGGACAGGGAGGGAGACCCAGTACTTC.

The genes are TRBV6-5 and TRBJ2-6; no definite D call. The V end lost 0 bases, the J end lost 1 base, and 7 bases lay between the germline ends. Germline values: CDR1 MNHEY, CDR2 SVGAGI. This CDR3 is 16 amino acids long. DNA for the CDR3: TGTGCCAGCAGTTACTCGAGAAGGTCTGGGGCCAACGTCCTGACTTTC. Its protein is CASSYSRRSGANVLTF.

This chain connects TRBV4-3 to TRBJ1-6, with D hard to call. This CDR3 region has 15 residues. V was cut by 1 base and J by 7 bases, with 11 bases left in between. CDR1 is LGHNA, CDR2 YSLEER, per germline. This CDR3 is CASSQVGQLNSPLHF. As DNA, the CDR3 is TGCGCCAGCAGCCAAGTAGGTCAGCTAAATTCACCCCTCCACTTT.

This clone was seen once. This rearrangement joins TRBV11-3 to TRBJ2-7; D assignment may be TRBD1 or TRBD2 (6 bases each). The V end lost 3 bases, the J end lost 6 bases, and 12 bases lay between the germline ends. The CDR3 totals 13 residues. Germline CDR1 SGHNT, CDR2 YENEEA. The CDR3 DNA reads TGTGCCAGCAGCTTCTCCGGAGGGGGCGAGCAGTACTTC. Its protein is CASSFSGGGEQYF.

The rearrangement links TRBV28 to TRBJ1-2; D call uncertain. Trimming took 7 bases from V and 5 from J, leaving 11 bases between them. This CDR3 spans 12 amino acids. Germline V gene sequence: CDR1 MDHEN, CDR2 SYDVKM. The CDR3 loop is CASIRAPYGYTF. The CDR3 coding sequence is TGTGCCAGCATCCGGGCGCCGTATGGCTACACCTTC.

By frequency in the sample, this clone is medium-sized. J is TRBJ2-2 and V is TRBV28, with D possibly matching TRBD1 (6 bases). The CDR3 spans 13 residues. CDR1 is MDHEN and CDR2 is SYDVKM in the germline V gene. Trimming removed 5 bases from V and 6 bases from J, with 10 bases in between. CDR3 coding DNA: TGTGCCAGCAGTCCCAGGGGAGCCGGGGAGCTGTTTTTT. Translated: CASSPRGAGELFF.

The rearrangement uses TRBV27 and TRBJ1-2; D gene unclear. This CDR3 contains 16 residues. V gave up 3 bases and J gave up 7 bases, with 21 bases separating them. Germline values: CDR1 MNHEY, CDR2 SMNVEV (reference sequence). Here the CDR3 reads CASSFLSARYRGGYTF. The DNA of the CDR3 is TGTGCCAGCAGTTTCCTATCCGCCAGGTACCGGGGTGGCTACACCTTC.

The chain joins TRBV11-1 to TRBJ2-7; TRBD1 matches at 8 bases. Trimming cost V 5 bases and J 4 bases; bases outside gene matches: 7. Germline CDR1 is SGHAT and CDR2 is FQDESV (reference sequence). This CDR3 contains 14 residues. DNA for the CDR3: TGTGCCAGCAGCCCGCCGACAGGGGATTACGAGCAGTACTTC. This translates into CASSPPTGDYEQYF. Combining the CDR3 with reference TRBV11-1 and TRBJ2-7 gives the whole variable domain EAEVAQSPRYKITEKSQAVAFWCDPISGHATLYWYRQILGQGPELLVQFQDESVVDDSQLPKDRFSAERLKGVDSTLKIQPAELGDSAMYLCASSPPTGDYEQYFGPGTRLTVT.

Turning to this clone: The identical CDR3 is also encoded by other nucleotide sequences in the sample. The chain couples TRBV5-1 to TRBJ2-7; 7 nucleotides line up with TRBD2. Germline CDR1 reads SGHRS; CDR2 reads YFSETQ. The CDR3 covers 15 residues. The V segment lost 3 bases and the J segment 2 bases; nucleotides outside the gene matches: 8. CDR3 sequence reads: CASSWLGAGAYEQYF. The CDR3 DNA sequence: TGCGCCAGCAGCTGGCTCGGGGCGGGGGCCTACGAGCAGTACTTC.

This chain links TRBV7-2 with TRBJ1-6; possibly TRBD1 for D (5 bases). Trimming shortened V by 1 base and J by 0 bases, and 10 bases separated the two germline ends. Germline assignment: CDR1 SGHTA and CDR2 FQGNSA. This CDR3 has 17 residues. CDR3 sequence: CASSLGGVSSYNSPLHF. The CDR3 coding sequence is TGTGCCAGCAGCTTAGGGGGGGTGAGCTCCTATAATTCACCCCTCCACTTT.

The chain has TRBV19 and TRBJ2-1; TRBD2 matches 7 bases. The CDR3 has 16 residues. The germline gives CDR1 LNHDA, CDR2 SQIVND (reference sequence). Losses at the gene ends were 3 bases for V and 1 base for J; bases not matched to a gene: 6. The DNA for the CDR3 is TGTGCCAGTAGTATGCCTAGCGGATTTTCCTACAATGAGCAGTTCTTC. Translating it yields CASSMPSGFSYNEQFF.